The rows below give T cell receptor beta chains drawn from one sample of a study of T cell responses to AZD1222 COVID-19 vaccine. Only in-frame clones appear in the TCRdb table, and some are missing; sequencing was by immunoSEQ multiplex PCR. Seen here are about 140,000 clones, more than 85% observed once, and the top ten hold roughly 1.2%. This specimen was peripheral blood, taken 28 days after the second AZD1222 dose. Receptors were obtained from an adult who received the AZD1222 COVID-19 vaccine. CDR3s include the opening cysteine and the closing phenylalanine or tryptophan. The D gene is left open where the match is weak. Clone size is not always given. Where it is, it says once, few, many or a class for expanded clones.

v_gene	len	d_gene	abundance	j_gene	CDR3aa	CDR3nt
TRBV28	14	.	few	TRBJ1-1	CASPPKGGHTEAFF	TGTGCCAGCCCGCCTAAGGGGGGACACACTGAAGCTTTCTTT
TRBV6-5	11	.	.	TRBJ1-5	CASGWGQPQHF	TGTGCCAGCGGGTGGGGGCAGCCCCAGCATTTT
TRBV9	13	.	once	TRBJ1-2	CASSLLREGGYTF	TGTGCCAGCAGCCTACTCAGGGAGGGCGGCTACACCTTC
TRBV9	15	TRBD1	.	TRBJ1-5	CASSVGQGGNQPQHF	TGTGCCAGCAGCGTAGGGCAGGGGGGCAATCAGCCCCAGCATTTT
TRBV7-9	12	.	.	TRBJ2-7	CASSFRIYEQYF	TGTGCCAGCAGCTTCCGGATTTACGAGCAGTACTTC
TRBV7-3	13	TRBD1	.	TRBJ1-1	CASSRTGNTEAFF	TGTGCCAGCAGCCGGACAGGGAACACTGAAGCTTTCTTT
TRBV20-1	16	TRBD1	.	TRBJ2-3	CSASPVDRASTDTQYF	TGCAGTGCTAGTCCTGTCGACAGGGCTAGCACAGATACGCAGTATTTT
TRBV12-3/TRBV12-4	12	.	.	TRBJ2-7	CASSGRWTEQYF	TGTGCCAGCAGTGGACGGTGGACAGAGCAGTACTTC
TRBV6-6	13	.	.	TRBJ1-5	CASSLQGNQPQHF	TGTGCCAGCAGCCTCCAGGGGAATCAGCCCCAGCATTTT
TRBV19	11	.	.	TRBJ2-1	CASSISRVLFF	TGTGCCAGTAGTATATCTCGGGTACTTTTCTTC
TRBV19	14	TRBD1	few	TRBJ1-5	CASWTGGYNQPQHF	TGTGCCAGTTGGACAGGGGGTTACAATCAGCCCCAGCATTTT
TRBV27	12	.	few	TRBJ2-3	CASSRSTDTQYF	TGTGCCAGCAGTAGAAGCACAGATACGCAGTATTTT
TRBV27	17	.	.	TRBJ2-5	CASSLSWPVAAQETQYF	TGTGCCAGCAGTTTATCCTGGCCCGTCGCAGCCCAAGAGACCCAGTACTTC
TRBV20-1	13	.	.	TRBJ2-7	CSASSRKNYEQYF	TGCAGTGCTAGTTCCAGAAAAAACTACGAGCAGTACTTC
TRBV5-1	15	TRBD1	.	TRBJ2-3	CASSKGYRGTDTQYF	TGCGCCAGCAGTAAAGGCTACAGGGGAACAGATACGCAGTATTTT
TRBV29-1	15	.	.	TRBJ2-3	CSVRHSGTRTDTQYF	TGCAGCGTAAGACACTCGGGCACCCGCACAGATACGCAGTATTTT
TRBV28	14	.	.	TRBJ2-5	CASSFWRGQETQYF	TGTGCCAGCAGTTTCTGGCGGGGCCAAGAGACCCAGTACTTC
TRBV5-1	14	TRBD1	.	TRBJ1-2	CASSLQGALYGYTF	TGCGCCAGCAGCTTACAGGGGGCCCTCTATGGCTACACCTTC
TRBV15	13	.	.	TRBJ2-1	CATSTGDKNEQFF	TGTGCCACCAGCACTGGGGACAAAAATGAGCAGTTCTTC
TRBV7-9	14	.	.	TRBJ1-4	CASSLGTLVEKLFF	TGTGCCAGCAGCTTAGGGACTCTAGTAGAAAAACTGTTTTTT
TRBV27	11	.	.	TRBJ1-2	CASSDAYGYTF	TGTGCCAGCAGTGACGCATATGGCTACACCTTC
TRBV5-6	13	.	.	TRBJ1-1	CASSLIKHTEAFF	TGTGCCAGCAGCCTGATAAAACACACTGAAGCTTTCTTT
TRBV7-3	15	.	.	TRBJ1-1	CASSLTLERRTEAFF	TGTGCCAGCAGCTTAACGTTGGAGAGGCGCACTGAAGCTTTCTTT
TRBV19	14	TRBD1	.	TRBJ2-2	CATRQGPNTGELFF	TGTGCCACCAGACAGGGCCCGAACACCGGGGAGCTGTTTTTT
TRBV18	17	.	few	TRBJ1-2	CASSTEPTTGAGYGYTF	TGTGCCAGCTCAACTGAACCAACCACTGGCGCGGGCTATGGCTACACCTTC
TRBV6-4	13	.	.	TRBJ2-3	CASSEGAGDTQYF	TGTGCCAGCAGTGAGGGGGCGGGAGATACGCAGTATTTT
TRBV27	13	TRBD1	.	TRBJ2-7	CASSPKTGDRGRF	TGTGCCAGCAGTCCCAAAACGGGGGACAGGGGGCGCTTC
TRBV7-2	14	.	.	TRBJ1-2	CASSLVPGSYGYTF	TGTGCCAGCAGCTTAGTCCCAGGGAGCTATGGCTACACCTTC
TRBV6-2/TRBV6-3	18	TRBD2	.	TRBJ2-7	CASSSGLAGIGPSYEQYF	TGTGCCAGCAGTTCCGGACTAGCGGGGATAGGACCTTCCTACGAGCAGTACTTC
TRBV6-6	15	.	.	TRBJ1-2	CASSYPGPQAPGYTF	TGTGCCAGCAGTTACCCGGGACCCCAAGCCCCTGGCTACACCTTC
TRBV4-1	18	.	.	TRBJ2-1	CASSHPRGGRVSYNEQFF	TGCGCCAGCAGCCACCCGCGGGGTGGCAGGGTCTCCTACAATGAGCAGTTCTTC
TRBV5-1	16	TRBD1	.	TRBJ2-5	CASSLAPGQGLETQYF	TGCGCCAGCAGCTTGGCACCGGGACAGGGATTGGAGACCCAGTACTTC
TRBV9	14	.	.	TRBJ2-2	CASSVSGDTGELFF	TGTGCCAGCAGCGTTTCGGGCGACACCGGGGAGCTGTTTTTT
TRBV15	14	.	.	TRBJ2-1	CATSRVPVHNEQFF	TGTGCCACCAGCAGAGTTCCCGTTCATAATGAGCAGTTCTTC
TRBV19	16	TRBD2	.	TRBJ2-3	CASSIERTRDTDTQYF	TGTGCCAGTAGTATAGAGAGGACTAGGGACACAGATACGCAGTATTTT
TRBV2	14	.	once	TRBJ2-7	CASSDLVGSHEQYF	TGTGCCAGCAGTGATTTGGTAGGGTCGCACGAGCAGTACTTC
TRBV28	14	.	once	TRBJ2-7	CASSSVGVLGEQYF	TGTGCCAGCAGTTCCGTTGGGGTGTTGGGAGAGCAGTACTTC
TRBV23-1	17	TRBD2	once	TRBJ2-2	CASSQTSGRRDTGELFF	TGCGCCAGCAGCCAGACTAGCGGGAGGAGGGACACCGGGGAGCTGTTTTTT
TRBV18	17	.	.	TRBJ1-2	CASSPRDPGQTNYGYTF	TGTGCCAGCTCACCCAGGGACCCTGGACAGACTAACTATGGCTACACCTTC
TRBV27	16	TRBD1	once	TRBJ1-4	CASSRGTGGGNEKLFF	TGTGCCAGCAGCCGAGGGACAGGGGGGGGTAATGAAAAACTGTTTTTT
TRBV15	15	.	once	TRBJ2-7	CATSAQRGSSYEQYF	TGTGCCACCAGCGCTCAGAGGGGGAGCTCCTACGAGCAGTACTTC
TRBV18	13	TRBD1	.	TRBJ2-1	CASSPWQGDEQFF	TGTGCCAGCTCACCGTGGCAGGGGGATGAGCAGTTCTTC
TRBV5-4	14	TRBD2	.	TRBJ2-3	CASSLAPAGDTQYF	TGTGCCAGCAGCTTGGCGCCAGCGGGGGATACGCAGTATTTT
TRBV5-1	13	.	.	TRBJ2-7	CASSLGLFYEQYF	TGCGCCAGCAGCTTGGGACTTTTCTACGAGCAGTACTTC
TRBV7-6	17	TRBD1	.	TRBJ1-4	CASSLGVGGTGVRKLFF	TGTGCCAGCAGCTTAGGTGTTGGGGGGACAGGGGTTCGAAAACTGTTTTTT
TRBV28	15	.	.	TRBJ1-3	CASSLAGAPGNTIYF	TGTGCCAGCAGTTTAGCGGGGGCCCCTGGAAACACCATATATTTT
TRBV3-1/TRBV3-2	16	TRBD1	.	TRBJ2-2	CASSLRRGQGAGELFF	TGTGCCAGCAGCCTTAGGAGGGGACAGGGTGCCGGGGAGCTGTTTTTT
TRBV27	16	TRBD2	.	TRBJ2-7	CASSFLSGGTVYEQYF	TGTGCCAGCAGTTTCCTCAGCGGGGGGACCGTCTACGAGCAGTACTTC
TRBV24-1	14	TRBD1	once	TRBJ2-7	CATSDPTGDHEQYF	TGTGCCACCAGTGACCCGACAGGGGACCACGAGCAGTACTTC
TRBV4-3	16	.	.	TRBJ1-6	CASSQDSYRNNSPLHF	TGCGCCAGCAGCCAAGATAGTTACAGGAATAATTCACCCCTCCACTTT
TRBV28	15	TRBD2	.	TRBJ2-5	CASSFSGGGQETQYF	TGTGCCAGCAGTTTTTCTGGGGGAGGGCAAGAGACCCAGTACTTC
TRBV2	12	.	once	TRBJ1-3	CASGRVGNTIYF	TGTGCCAGCGGACGGGTTGGAAACACCATATATTTT